The 25 T cell receptor beta chains in this list originate from one sample, sequenced in a study of CD8 T cells in Susac syndrome. Random hexamers were used to reverse transcribe an amount of 0.5 to 1 ug RNA. TCRdb fed the immunoSEQ multiplex PCR reads into MiXCR, producing one record per CDR3 protein. The sample contains approximately 170,000 distinct CDR3 sequences, 92% of which appear only once. Sample: CD4+ T cells from PBMCs. The origin of the receptors is a human donor in good health.

This rearrangement joins TRBV19 to TRBJ2-5, with 12 positions matching TRBD1. Germline CDR1 LNHDA, CDR2 SQIVND (reference sequence). This CDR3 has 17 amino acids. V was clipped by 9 bases and J by 4 bases; unmatched bases: 15. CDR3 sequence reads: CASRPHLGTGGGETQYF. The CDR3 region has the DNA TGTGCCAGCCGTCCCCATCTCGGGACAGGGGGCGGAGAGACCCAGTACTTC.

A single count supports this clonotype. The CDR3 spells CASSPGRRGLGRDLSTGELFF. The CDR3 DNA follows: TGCGCCAGCAGCCCGGGCAGGAGAGGGCTCGGCAGGGATCTGAGCACCGGGGAGCTGTTTTTT. V usage is TRBV5-1 and J usage is TRBJ2-2; perhaps D is TRBD1 or TRBD2 (5 bases each). Germline V gives CDR1 SGHRS, CDR2 YFSETQ. V was shortened by 4 bases and J by 4 bases, with 32 bases between the two germline ends. This CDR3 has 21 residues. Full variable domain (remainder filled in from reference TRBV5-1 and TRBJ2-2): KAGVTQTPRYLIKTRGQQVTLSCSPISGHRSVSWYQQTPGQGLQFLFEYFSETQRNKGNFPGRFSGRQFSNSRSEMNVSTLELGDSALYLCASSPGRRGLGRDLSTGELFFGEGSRLTVL.

This sequence joins TRBV16 and TRBJ1-1, with 11 bases matching TRBD1. J lost 3 bases, V lost 1 base, and 1 base had no gene match. The length of the CDR3 is 15 residues. Looked up from germline, CDR1 is KGHSY and CDR2 is FQNENV. DNA of the CDR3: TGTGCCAGCAGCCAATGGGGACAGGGGGACACTGAAGCTTTCTTT. This encodes CASSQWGQGDTEAFF.

A few counts support this clonotype. This rearrangement joins TRBV29-1 to TRBJ2-3, with D perhaps being TRBD1 or TRBD2 (5 bases each). The CDR3 is made up of 12 amino acids. Deletions cut 6 bases from V and 5 bases from J, with 12 bases between. CDR1 is SQVTM, CDR2 ANQGSEA, per germline. The CDR3 sequence: CSVRGREDTQYF. For the CDR3, the DNA is TGCAGCGTGAGGGGACGAGAAGATACGCAGTATTTT.

The rearrangement uses TRBV5-1 and TRBJ1-1, with 7 bases identical to TRBD1. Germline V gives CDR1 SGHRS, CDR2 YFSETQ. The CDR3 contains 15 residues. With V trimmed by 5 bases and J by 0 bases, 7 bases remained unmatched. The CDR3 DNA follows: TGCGCCAGCAGACCCGGACAGGTTTTGAACACTGAAGCTTTCTTT. Amino acids: CASRPGQVLNTEAFF.

The genes are TRBV7-2 and TRBJ2-7, with D tentatively TRBD2 (5 bases). CDR3 length equals 12 residues. The V end was cut by 5 bases, the J end by 3 bases, with 8 bases between. Germline V gene data show CDR1 as SGHTA and CDR2 as FQGNSA. CDR3 DNA: TGTGCCAGCAGCCCCGACTACTACGAGCAGTACTTC. Protein sequence: CASSPDYYEQYF.

The J gene is TRBJ2-3, the V gene TRBV5-1, with D uncertain. Trimming shortened V by 3 bases and J by 0 bases, and 8 bases separated the two germline ends. Germline values: CDR1 SGHRS, CDR2 YFSETQ. This CDR3 is 14 amino acids long. The CDR3 bases are TGCGCCAGCAGCTCGATTAGTAGCACAGATACGCAGTATTTT. Its protein is CASSSISSTDTQYF.

In DNA, the CDR3 is TGCAGTGCTAGACTCCCCGCTCTAGCGGGGGCTGCGGGTGAGCAGTTCTTC. This encodes CSARLPALAGAAGEQFF. The V call is TRBV20-1, the J call TRBJ2-1; 10 positions match TRBD2. This CDR3 comprises 17 residues. J lost 9 bases, V lost 2 bases, and 16 bases had no gene match. Looked up from germline, CDR1 is DFQATT and CDR2 is SNEGSKA (reference sequence).

The chain recombines TRBV28 with TRBJ1-2, with 7 bases that match TRBD1. The CDR3 consists of 18 residues. CDR1 MDHEN and CDR2 SYDVKM come from the germline V gene. V was clipped by 0 bases and J by 0 bases; unmatched bases: 10. The CDR3 loop reads CASSLWGTESFANYGYTF. The CDR3 DNA reads as TGTGCCAGCAGTTTATGGGGGACAGAATCCTTTGCTAACTATGGCTACACCTTC.

The chain is built from TRBV7-2 and TRBJ2-5; no reliable D call. The germline CDR1 and CDR2 sequences are SGHTA and FQGNSA. The CDR3 covers 14 residues. V was pared by 1 base and J by 1 base, with 7 bases between. CDR3: CASSLGPAQETQYF. In nucleotides, the CDR3 is TGTGCCAGCAGCTTAGGCCCAGCCCAAGAGACCCAGTACTTC.

The chain links TRBV6-5 to TRBJ1-1; D is ambiguous. Germline-derived CDR1 and CDR2 are MNHEY and SVGAGI. The CDR3 consists of 12 residues. Trimming cost V 6 bases and J 4 bases, with 9 bases left between them. The CDR3: CASSSLPTEAFF. As DNA, the CDR3 is TGTGCCAGCAGCTCTCTACCCACTGAAGCTTTCTTT.

This clonotype was recorded once. This sequence joins TRBV5-1 and TRBJ2-7, with 8 bases aligning to TRBD1. After removal of 3 bases from V and 2 bases from J, the junction contained 4 bases not matched to a gene. CDR3 length: 14 residues. Germline V CDR1 and CDR2: SGHRS, YFSETQ. CDR3 residues: CASSWTGSTYEQYF. Written as DNA, the CDR3 is TGCGCCAGCAGCTGGACAGGGTCGACCTACGAGCAGTACTTC.

The chain couples TRBV12-3 or TRBV12-4 to TRBJ2-7, with 8 nucleotides matching TRBD1. The CDR3 spans 14 residues. Trimming removed 5 bases from V and 3 bases from J; junction bases left unmatched: 6. The CDR3 protein is CASSPGQDLYEQYF. CDR3 DNA sequence: TGTGCCAGCAGTCCGGGACAGGACCTCTACGAGCAGTACTTC.

The rearrangement uses TRBV6-2 or TRBV6-3 and TRBJ2-7; a possible D gene is TRBD1 (5 bases). The germline CDR1 and CDR2 sequences are MNHEY and SVGEGT. The CDR3 is made up of 15 amino acids. The germline V and J ends were trimmed by 2 bases and 0 bases, with 11 bases remaining between them. The CDR3 spells CASSYGALNSYEQYF. In DNA, the CDR3 is TGTGCCAGCAGTTACGGGGCACTCAACTCCTACGAGCAGTACTTC.

The chain links TRBV28 to TRBJ2-7, with 10 bases matching TRBD2. With 1 base clipped from V and 4 bases from J, the junction kept 7 bases outside the gene matches. The V gene's germline CDR1 is MDHEN and CDR2 SYDVKM. This CDR3 has 16 residues. CDR3 sequence (DNA): TGTGCCAGCAGTTTATTTCTGGCTAGCGGGAGTTACGAGCAGTACTTC. This encodes CASSLFLASGSYEQYF.

The rearrangement joins TRBV5-4 to TRBJ1-1; TRBD1 aligns across 9 bases. Germline V gene sequence: CDR1 SGHNT, CDR2 YYREEE (reference sequence). This CDR3 spans 16 amino acids. Unmatched junction bases numbered 7, after V lost 4 bases and J lost 0 bases. The CDR3 DNA reads as TGTGCCAGCAGCCCCAGACAGGGGGGGTTGAACACTGAAGCTTTCTTT. Translating it yields CASSPRQGGLNTEAFF.

V is TRBV18 and J is TRBJ2-7; 9 positions match TRBD1. Germline CDR1 KGHSH, CDR2 LQKENI. This CDR3 comprises 14 residues. The J segment lost 3 bases and the V segment lost 6 bases, leaving 6 bases of the junction unmatched. CDR3 nucleotide sequence: TGTGCCAGCTCCGGACAGGGGATCGGCTACGAGCAGTACTTC. It translates to CASSGQGIGYEQYF. The full variable domain, completed using reference TRBV18 and TRBJ2-7, is NAGVMQNPRHLVRRRGQEARLRCSPMKGHSHVYWYRQLPEEGLKFMVYLQKENIIDESGMPKERFSAEFPKEGPSILRIQQVVRGDSAAYFCASSGQGIGYEQYFGPGTRLTVT.

This clonotype was observed a few times. The rearrangement uses TRBV20-1 and TRBJ2-3; D is uncertain. From germline, CDR1 is DFQATT and CDR2 SNEGSKA (reference sequence). There are 14 residues in the CDR3. V was trimmed by 1 base and J by 0 bases, leaving 8 bases between them. The CDR3 DNA reads as TGCAGTGCTAGAGGGCCTCTTAGCACAGATACGCAGTATTTT. It encodes CSARGPLSTDTQYF.

The CDR3, as DNA: TGTGCCAGCAGTTACAAAGGGGTTGCCAAAAACATTCAGTACTTC. It encodes CASSYKGVAKNIQYF. This chain joins TRBV6-5 and TRBJ2-4; the D gene is possibly TRBD1 (5 bases). CDR3 length equals 15 residues. The V and J ends lost 2 bases and 1 base respectively, with 9 bases between them. The germline CDR1 and CDR2 sequences are MNHEY and SVGAGI.

The chain combines TRBV5-6 with TRBJ1-5; no clear D gene. The CDR3 consists of 15 residues. The germline V gene has CDR1 SGHDT and CDR2 YYEEEE. V dropped 5 bases and J dropped 0 bases, with 12 bases sitting between them. The CDR3 here is CASRSDGYSNQPQHF. The DNA for the CDR3 is TGTGCCAGCAGATCGGACGGATATAGCAATCAGCCCCAGCATTTT.

This chain links TRBV14 with TRBJ2-3, with 8 bases lining up with TRBD2. The trim removed 1 base at V and 12 bases at J, leaving 15 bases unmatched. Germline CDR1 SGHDN, CDR2 FVKESK. This CDR3 has 16 residues. CDR3 sequence (DNA): TGTGCCAGCAGCCAAGGATCCAGCGGGGGCCGTCGATCCCAGTATTTT. It is translated as CASSQGSSGGRRSQYF.

The rearrangement uses TRBV5-1 and TRBJ2-7; D ambiguous. Germline values: CDR1 SGHRS, CDR2 YFSETQ. This CDR3 has 15 amino acids. Trimming took 5 bases from V and 0 from J, leaving 15 bases between them. CDR3: CASSKLETGSYEQYF. CDR3 nucleotides: TGCGCCAGCAGTAAACTTGAGACCGGCTCCTACGAGCAGTACTTC.

The rearrangement links TRBV5-1 to TRBJ2-3; D might be TRBD1 or TRBD2, each matching 5 bases. The CDR3 spans 14 residues. Trimming removed 5 bases at V and 0 bases at J, with 10 bases between. Germline V gene data show CDR1 as SGHRS and CDR2 as YFSETQ. CDR3 sequence reads: CASRRGPSTDTQYF. CDR3 bases: TGCGCCAGCAGACGGGGCCCGAGCACAGATACGCAGTATTTT.

This clonotype appeared a single time. The chain is built from TRBV7-9 and TRBJ1-1, with 7 bases identical to TRBD1. Germline-derived CDR1 and CDR2 are SEHNR and FQNEAQ (reference sequence). V lost 4 bases, J lost 3 bases, and 8 bases stayed unmatched. CDR3 length equals 15 residues. CDR3 amino acids: CASSSTGKEDTEAFF. The DNA of the CDR3 is TGTGCCAGCAGCTCGACAGGGAAGGAGGACACTGAAGCTTTCTTT. The variable domain in full, completed from reference TRBV7-9 and TRBJ1-1, reads DTGVSQNPRHKITKRGQNVTFRCDPISEHNRLYWYRQTLGQGPEFLTYFQNEAQLEKSRLLSDRFSAERPKGSFSTLEIQRTEQGDSAMYLCASSSTGKEDTEAFFGQGTRLTVV.

The rearrangement uses TRBV5-6 and TRBJ2-2, with 8 bases matching TRBD2. Germline CDR1 is SGHDT and CDR2 is YYEEEE. J gave up 2 bases and V 6 bases, and 9 bases lay outside the gene matches. CDR3 length: 16 residues. The CDR3 coding sequence is TGTGCCAGCACCCCCTCGGCGGGAGGCAACACCGGGGAGCTGTTTTTT. Translating it yields CASTPSAGGNTGELFF.